Listed below are T cell receptor beta chains from one sample, sequenced in a study of T-cell reconstitution after alpha-beta-depleted transplantation in children. TCRdb ran MiXCR on the PCR reads and lists one entry per CDR3 protein. There are about 270,000 distinct CDR3 sequences in the sample; roughly 9.5% occur only once, and 10% lies in the top ten. The sequences come from PBMCs from the stem cell graft donor, collected from the stem cell graft. Source of these receptors: a human donor who donated a stem cell graft to a child with SCID. Each CDR3 is given with its conserved first and last residue. A D gene is named only where the DNA matches it firmly. Size is omitted from some rows. Given values are once, few, many or a class for expanded clones.

CDR3 | DNA | J | V | D | size | length
CASSRWGLNTGELFF | TGCGCCAGCAGCCGGTGGGGGTTGAACACCGGGGAGCTGTTTTTT | TRBJ2-2 | TRBV5-1 | . | many | 15
CASSLRQDEKLFF | TGTGCCAGCAGTTTAAGACAGGATGAAAAACTGTTTTTT | TRBJ1-4 | TRBV12-3/TRBV12-4 | . | . | 13
CASSRTGNNQPQHF | TGTGCCAGCAGTCGAACAGGGAACAATCAGCCCCAGCATTTT | TRBJ1-5 | TRBV27 | . | many | 14
CSARDVGPDTQYF | TGCAGTGCTAGAGATGTGGGCCCAGATACGCAGTATTTT | TRBJ2-3 | TRBV20-1 | . | many | 13
CASSPQGQGSTEAFF | TGTGCCAGCAGCCCACAGGGACAGGGGAGCACTGAAGCTTTCTTT | TRBJ1-1 | TRBV7-3 | TRBD1 | few | 15
CASTSLKGYTGELFF | TGTGCCAGCACGTCCCTAAAAGGGTATACCGGGGAGCTGTTTTTT | TRBJ2-2 | TRBV28 | . | many | 15
CASSHRQFNEQFF | TGTGCCAGCAGCCACCGACAGTTCAATGAGCAGTTCTTC | TRBJ2-1 | TRBV7-9 | . | few | 13
CASSQDNRGGEQYF | TGTGCCAGCAGCCAAGATAACAGGGGCGGCGAGCAGTACTTC | TRBJ2-7 | TRBV3-1 | TRBD1 | many | 14
CSARDRQGWNTEAFF | TGCAGTGCTAGAGATCGCCAGGGGTGGAACACTGAAGCTTTCTTT | TRBJ1-1 | TRBV20-1 | . | few | 15
CASTRTGTYEQYF | TGTGCCAGCACCCGGACAGGGACATACGAGCAGTACTTC | TRBJ2-7 | TRBV25-1 | TRBD1 | few | 13
CASSGGLAGATDEQFF | TGCGCCAGCAGCGGAGGACTAGCGGGGGCTACGGATGAGCAGTTCTTC | TRBJ2-1 | TRBV5-1 | TRBD2 | . | 16
CASSFQSPTYNEQFF | TGTGCCAGCAGCTTCCAGAGTCCGACCTACAATGAGCAGTTCTTC | TRBJ2-1 | TRBV7-9 | . | . | 15
CASSRGTGREKLFF | TGTGCCAGCAGCCGGGGGACAGGGAGGGAAAAACTGTTTTTT | TRBJ1-4 | TRBV27 | TRBD1 | . | 14
CASSSRESSYNEQFF | TGTGCCAGCAGCTCCCGAGAGAGCTCCTACAATGAGCAGTTCTTC | TRBJ2-1 | TRBV7-6 | . | . | 15
CASSLKISGAHYGYTF | TGTGCCAGCAGCTTAAAAATCTCAGGGGCCCACTATGGCTACACCTTC | TRBJ1-2 | TRBV12-3/TRBV12-4 | . | . | 16
CASSPDRFNEKLFF | TGCGCCAGCAGCCCGGACAGGTTTAATGAAAAACTGTTTTTT | TRBJ1-4 | TRBV5-1 | TRBD1 | many | 14
CASSVGGSLAGDLYF | TGTGCCAGCAGCGTAGGGGGGTCACTAGCGGGGGACCTTTACTTC | TRBJ2-5 | TRBV9 | TRBD2 | . | 15
CASSAYNEQFF | TGTGCCAGCAGCGCCTACAATGAGCAGTTCTTC | TRBJ2-1 | TRBV3-2 | . | many | 11
CSAIERMNTEAFF | TGCAGTGCTATCGAAAGAATGAACACTGAAGCTTTCTTT | TRBJ1-1 | TRBV20-1 | . | . | 13
CASSYSNREAFF | TGTGCCAGCAGTTACTCAAACAGGGAAGCTTTCTTT | TRBJ1-1 | TRBV6-2/TRBV6-3 | . | . | 12
CSARRGTATNEKLFF | TGCAGTGCTAGGAGGGGGACCGCAACTAATGAAAAACTGTTTTTT | TRBJ1-4 | TRBV20-1 | . | many | 15
CSARELRTSTDTQYF | TGCAGTGCCAGAGAACTCCGAACTAGCACAGATACGCAGTATTTT | TRBJ2-3 | TRBV20-1 | . | many | 15
CASGFVSQETQYF | TGTGCCAGCGGTTTCGTCAGCCAAGAGACCCAGTACTTC | TRBJ2-5 | TRBV27 | . | . | 13
CASSVAIGQPTPTDTQYF | TGTGCCAGCAGCGTAGCTATTGGACAGCCAACACCCACAGATACGCAGTATTTT | TRBJ2-3 | TRBV9 | . | many | 18
CASTQGGDPDTQYF | TGTGCCAGCACCCAGGGGGGAGACCCAGATACGCAGTATTTT | TRBJ2-3 | TRBV12-3/TRBV12-4 | . | few | 14
CASKHRVTGANVLTF | TGCGCCAGCAAACACAGGGTAACTGGGGCCAACGTCCTGACTTTC | TRBJ2-6 | TRBV5-1 | . | few | 15
CASSSGDRGTVAYTGELFF | TGTGCCAGCAGCTCGGGGGACAGGGGGACGGTCGCTTACACCGGGGAGCTGTTTTTT | TRBJ2-2 | TRBV21-1 | . | few | 19
CASSYSTYEQYF | TGTGCCAGCAGTTACTCCACCTACGAGCAGTACTTC | TRBJ2-7 | TRBV6-2/TRBV6-3 | . | . | 12
CASTMGGYQPQHF | TGTGCCAGTACCATGGGGGGATACCAGCCCCAGCATTTT | TRBJ1-5 | TRBV19 | . | . | 13
CASSPRPSSYNEQFF | TGTGCCAGCAGCCCGAGGCCTAGCTCCTACAATGAGCAGTTCTTC | TRBJ2-1 | TRBV7-3 | . | few | 15
CASRINGELFF | TGTGCCAGCAGAATAAACGGGGAGCTGTTTTTT | TRBJ2-2 | TRBV12-3/TRBV12-4 | . | many | 11
CASWGTRYLFF | TGTGCCAGCTGGGGGACTAGATACCTGTTTTTT | TRBJ1-4 | TRBV6-6 | . | few | 11
CASSEIRGTGELFF | TGTGCCAGCAGTGAAATCCGGGGGACTGGGGAGCTGTTTTTT | TRBJ2-2 | TRBV2 | . | many | 14
CASSNQRGRNEQFF | TGTGCCAGCAGCAATCAGCGGGGGAGGAATGAGCAGTTCTTC | TRBJ2-1 | TRBV7-2 | TRBD2 | many | 14
CASTLVLGNQPQHF | TGTGCCAGCACTTTAGTTTTGGGCAATCAGCCCCAGCATTTT | TRBJ1-5 | TRBV12-3/TRBV12-4 | . | few | 14
CAISDRAPSEQYF | TGTGCCATCAGCGACAGGGCCCCTTCGGAGCAGTACTTC | TRBJ2-7 | TRBV10-3 | TRBD1 | . | 13
CASSVGGETYNSPLHF | TGTGCCAGCAGCGTAGGGGGCGAGACCTATAATTCACCCCTCCACTTT | TRBJ1-6 | TRBV9 | . | many | 16
CAISESGGSYNEQFF | TGTGCCATCAGTGAGAGCGGGGGCTCCTACAATGAGCAGTTCTTC | TRBJ2-1 | TRBV10-3 | TRBD2 | many | 15
CASSSLTGTEAFF | TGTGCCAGCAGTTCCCTGACGGGGACTGAAGCTTTCTTT | TRBJ1-1 | TRBV6-6 | . | few | 13
CASSVIAGELFF | TGTGCCAGCAGCGTAATCGCCGGGGAGCTGTTTTTT | TRBJ2-2 | TRBV9 | . | few | 12
CAIRDSAGETQYF | TGTGCCATCAGGGACTCCGCGGGGGAGACCCAGTACTTC | TRBJ2-5 | TRBV10-3 | . | few | 13
CASSLPRRATRGNEKLFF | TGTGCCAGCAGTCTCCCCCGGCGAGCGACGAGAGGTAATGAAAAACTGTTTTTT | TRBJ1-4 | TRBV5-6 | . | few | 18
CASSYSILAGDLYNEQFF | TGTGCCAGCAGTTACTCGATTCTAGCGGGGGATTTATACAATGAGCAGTTCTTC | TRBJ2-1 | TRBV6-2/TRBV6-3 | TRBD2 | . | 18
CASSQTGNTIYF | TGTGCCAGCAGCCAAACCGGAAACACCATATATTTT | TRBJ1-3 | TRBV3-1 | . | many | 12
CASSLVGTGYQETQYF | TGCGCCAGCAGCTTGGTCGGGACAGGTTACCAAGAGACCCAGTACTTC | TRBJ2-5 | TRBV5-1 | TRBD1 | . | 16
CASNLGPMNTEAFF | TGTGCCAGCAATCTGGGGCCCATGAACACTGAAGCTTTCTTT | TRBJ1-1 | TRBV7-2 | . | few | 14
CASSLGGGLDTEAFF | TGTGCCAGCAGCTTAGGAGGGGGCCTGGACACTGAAGCTTTCTTT | TRBJ1-1 | TRBV5-4 | TRBD1 | many | 15
CASSLDLRRYEQYF | TGCGCCAGCAGCTTGGATCTCCGCAGGTACGAGCAGTACTTC | TRBJ2-7 | TRBV5-1 | . | few | 14
CASSLGIGLETEAFF | TGCGCCAGCAGCTTGGGGATAGGTCTCGAGACTGAAGCTTTCTTT | TRBJ1-1 | TRBV5-1 | . | . | 15
CSASPQPKVESLADTQYF | TGCAGTGCTAGCCCCCAACCAAAGGTCGAGTCCCTTGCGGATACGCAGTATTTT | TRBJ2-3 | TRBV20-1 | . | . | 18